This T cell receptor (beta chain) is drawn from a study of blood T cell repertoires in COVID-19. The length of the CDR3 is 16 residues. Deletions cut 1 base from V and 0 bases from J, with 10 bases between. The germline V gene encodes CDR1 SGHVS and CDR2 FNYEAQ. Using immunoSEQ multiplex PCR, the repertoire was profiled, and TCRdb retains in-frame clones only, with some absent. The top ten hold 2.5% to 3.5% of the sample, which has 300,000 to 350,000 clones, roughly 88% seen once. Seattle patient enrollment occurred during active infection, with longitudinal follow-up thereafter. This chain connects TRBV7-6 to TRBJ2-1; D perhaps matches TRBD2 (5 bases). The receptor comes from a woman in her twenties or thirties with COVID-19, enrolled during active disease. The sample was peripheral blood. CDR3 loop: CASSLEGGSSYNEQFF. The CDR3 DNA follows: TGTGCCAGCAGCTTAGAGGGTGGGAGCTCCTACAATGAGCAGTTCTTC.